Listed below are T cell receptor beta chains from one sample, sequenced in a study of CD8 T cells in ankylosing spondylitis. Via MiXCR, TCRdb re-called the 5' RACE reads, giving one row per CDR3 protein. The sample lists 180,000 or so distinct CDR3 sequences, 11% occurring once. The specimen sequenced was blood, either unsorted or a sorted T cell fraction (not recorded which). The source of these receptors is a male donor with ankylosing spondylitis or in good health (not recorded which). CDR3s include the opening cysteine and the closing phenylalanine or tryptophan. The order of the fields is clone size, V gene, D gene, J gene, CDR3 protein, CDR3 DNA. A D gene is named only where the DNA matches it firmly. Clone size is not always given. Where it is, it says once, few, many or a class for expanded clones.

-	TRBV7-9	TRBD1	TRBJ1-3	CASRLDRTSGNTIYF	TGTGCCAGCAGATTGGACAGGACCTCTGGAAACACCATATATTTT
many	TRBV9	TRBD2	TRBJ2-7	CASSVAGTMDEQYF	TGTGCCAGCAGCGTAGCCGGGACTATGGACGAGCAGTACTTC
many	TRBV24-1	TRBD2	TRBJ2-1	CATSDLMGGGSYNEQFF	TGTGCCACCAGTGATTTGATGGGCGGGGGCTCCTACAATGAGCAGTTCTTC
many	TRBV29-1	-	TRBJ1-2	CSVEEGLRNYGYTF	TGCAGCGTTGAAGAAGGTTTAAGAAACTATGGCTACACCTTC
-	TRBV5-1	TRBD1	TRBJ1-2	CASSFVTGTVTNYGYTF	TGCGCCAGCAGCTTCGTTACCGGGACAGTCACTAACTATGGCTACACCTTC
many	TRBV12-3/TRBV12-4	-	TRBJ2-7	CASSLTHYEQYF	TGTGCCAGCAGTCTGACACATTACGAGCAGTACTTC
few	TRBV18	-	TRBJ2-3	CASSGRDTDTQYF	TGTGCCAGCTCGGGCCGAGACACAGATACGCAGTATTTT
few	TRBV29-1	TRBD2	TRBJ2-2	CSVVGSGGATGELFF	TGCAGCGTTGTTGGCAGCGGGGGCGCCACCGGGGAGCTGTTTTTT
many	TRBV5-1	TRBD2	TRBJ2-7	CASSSSGGEQYF	TGCGCCAGCAGCTCCTCCGGGGGGGAGCAGTACTTC
many	TRBV20-1	-	TRBJ2-1	CSARAGTSYNEQFF	TGCAGTGCTAGAGCGGGCACCTCCTACAATGAGCAGTTCTTC
few	TRBV18	-	TRBJ2-2	CASSPPGGELFF	TGTGCCAGCTCACCACCGGGCGGGGAGCTGTTTTTT
few	TRBV12-3/TRBV12-4	-	TRBJ1-1	CASSWGELMNTEAFF	TGTGCCAGCTCCTGGGGAGAATTAATGAACACTGAAGCTTTCTTT
many	TRBV12-3/TRBV12-4	TRBD1	TRBJ1-1	CASLGQGLMNTEAFF	TGTGCCAGTTTGGGACAGGGGCTCATGAACACTGAAGCTTTCTTT
many	TRBV6-1	-	TRBJ2-1	CASSPKLQTRNLPNEQFF	TGTGCCAGCAGCCCCAAACTACAAACTAGGAACCTCCCTAATGAGCAGTTCTTC
-	TRBV27	TRBD2	TRBJ2-7	CASSYAVAGTTYEQYF	TGTGCCAGCAGTTATGCGGTAGCGGGGACAACCTACGAGCAGTACTTC
many	TRBV20-1	TRBD1	TRBJ1-6	CSARVVGQADSPLHF	TGCAGTGCTAGAGTTGTAGGACAGGCGGATTCACCCCTCCACTTT
many	TRBV5-1	-	TRBJ2-2	CASSLDGRSTGELFF	TGCGCCAGCAGCTTGGATGGGAGAAGCACCGGGGAGCTGTTTTTT
many	TRBV5-1	-	TRBJ2-5	CASSPATGMETQYF	TGCGCCAGCAGCCCCGCTACCGGAATGGAGACCCAGTACTTC
many	TRBV4-2	-	TRBJ2-5	CASSQELRGQETQYF	TGTGCCAGCAGCCAAGAACTGCGGGGCCAAGAGACCCAGTACTTC
many	TRBV20-1	-	TRBJ2-1	CSASRADYNEQFF	TGCAGTGCTAGTCGCGCAGATTACAATGAGCAGTTCTTC
many	TRBV6-1	-	TRBJ1-1	CASSLGGENTEAFF	TGTGCCAGCAGCCTCGGGGGGGAGAACACTGAAGCTTTCTTT
many	TRBV5-1	-	TRBJ1-1	CASSSGRENTEAFF	TGCGCCAGCAGCAGCGGACGGGAGAACACTGAAGCTTTCTTT